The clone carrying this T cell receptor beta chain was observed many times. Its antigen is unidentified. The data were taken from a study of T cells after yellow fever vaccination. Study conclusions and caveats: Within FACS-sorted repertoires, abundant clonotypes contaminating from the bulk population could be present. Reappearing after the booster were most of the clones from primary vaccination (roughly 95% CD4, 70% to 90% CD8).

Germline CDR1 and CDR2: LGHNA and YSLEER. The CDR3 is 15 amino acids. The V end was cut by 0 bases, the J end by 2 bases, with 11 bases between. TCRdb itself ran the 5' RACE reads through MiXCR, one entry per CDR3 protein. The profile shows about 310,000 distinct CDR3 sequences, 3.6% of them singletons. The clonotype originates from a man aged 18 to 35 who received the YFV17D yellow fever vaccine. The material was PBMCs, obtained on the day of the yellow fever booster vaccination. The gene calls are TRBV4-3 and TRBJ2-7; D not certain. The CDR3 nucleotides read TGCGCCAGCAGCCAAGATACGGTTAGTACCTACGAGCAGTACTTC. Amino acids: CASSQDTVSTYEQYF.